These 28 T cell receptor beta chains were sequenced from one sample in a study of shared clonotypes between healthy human individuals. Profiled with immunoSEQ multiplex PCR; TCRdb holds only in-frame clones, not every one. The sample shows about 110,000 clones, 67% of them seen only once. Sequenced: memory CD8+ T cells sorted from blood. This sample's subset: CD45RO+ cells pooled with CCR7-negative TemRA cells. These receptors were obtained from a woman aged 30 to 39 in good health.

The J gene is TRBJ2-3, the V gene TRBV5-1; D uncertain. Germline assignment: CDR1 SGHRS and CDR2 YFSETQ. The V and J ends lost 5 bases and 6 bases respectively, with 13 bases between them. The CDR3 is 13 residues long. CDR3 coding DNA: TGCGCCAGCAGTTACGGACGAGAGGATACGCAGTATTTT. Translating gives CASSYGREDTQYF.

The chain couples TRBV29-1 to TRBJ2-3; 9 nucleotides line up with TRBD2. The CDR3 has 19 residues. V was pared by 6 bases and J by 0 bases, with 19 bases of the junction left unmatched. Germline V lookup: CDR1 SQVTM, CDR2 ANQGSEA. The DNA of the CDR3 is TGCAGCGTAACCCCTTCCGGGACTAGCACTTATTCTAGCACAGATACGCAGTATTTT. Amino acids: CSVTPSGTSTYSSTDTQYF.

This clone was seen a few times. The chain employs TRBV19 and TRBJ2-1; no definite D call. Trimming left V 6 bases short and J 5 bases short, with 11 bases between. Germline V CDR1 and CDR2: LNHDA, SQIVND (reference sequence). CDR3 size: 13 residues. The CDR3 DNA is TGTGCCAGTAGCCCAACCTTAAACAATGAGCAGTTCTTC. Protein product: CASSPTLNNEQFF.

CDR3 nucleotide sequence: TGTGCCAGTAATGGGGATCTCTCCTACAATGAGCAGTTCTTC. This gives the protein CASNGDLSYNEQFF. The chain has TRBV19 and TRBJ2-1; D gene unclear. Trimming left V 7 bases short and J 0 bases short, with 10 bases between. This CDR3 comprises 14 residues. Germline loops: CDR1 LNHDA, CDR2 SQIVND (reference sequence).

The chain recombines TRBV28 with TRBJ2-3, with TRBD2 matching over 11 bases. Trimming at V came to 5 bases and at J to 4 bases, leaving 5 bases not matched to a gene. This CDR3 contains 15 residues. From germline, CDR1 is MDHEN and CDR2 SYDVKM. The CDR3: CASSPRLAGPDTQYF. CDR3 DNA sequence: TGTGCCAGCAGTCCCCGACTAGCGGGGCCAGATACGCAGTATTTT.

The chain joins TRBV28 to TRBJ1-5; possibly TRBD1 for D (5 bases). The V and J ends lost 6 bases and 1 base respectively, with 13 bases between them. Germline V gene lookup returns CDR1 MDHEN and CDR2 SYDVKM. This CDR3 region has 15 residues. CDR3 sequence: CASSLGWDSNQPQHF. The CDR3 DNA sequence: TGTGCCAGCAGCTTGGGGTGGGACAGCAATCAGCCCCAGCATTTT.

The gene calls are TRBV14 and TRBJ2-3; 7 bases are a match to TRBD2. V trimming: 2 bases; J trimming: 12 bases; junction bases outside the gene matches: 11. The CDR3 runs to 14 residues. The germline V gene encodes CDR1 SGHDN and CDR2 FVKESK. As DNA, the CDR3 is TGTGCCAGCAGCCAAACCGGGGGGAGGAACCTACAGTATTTT. This encodes CASSQTGGRNLQYF.

This chain connects TRBV14 to TRBJ2-7; unclear D gene. This CDR3 region has 13 residues. The germline V gene encodes CDR1 SGHDN and CDR2 FVKESK. Deletions cut 4 bases from V and 6 bases from J, with 13 bases between. The CDR3 nucleotides are TGTGCCAGCAGCCCCGTCCCCTCCGGCGAGCAGTACTTC. The encoded protein is CASSPVPSGEQYF.

The J gene is TRBJ2-2, the V gene TRBV11-1; TRBD1 is a possible D gene (5 bases). The CDR3 contains 17 residues. Germline CDR1 is SGHAT and CDR2 is FQDESV (reference sequence). V gave up 7 bases and J gave up 4 bases, with 22 bases separating them. CDR3 amino acids: CASKHTRERVSTGELFF. The CDR3 region has the DNA TGTGCCAGCAAACACACCAGGGAAAGAGTCAGCACCGGGGAGCTGTTTTTT.

The V gene is TRBV5-1, the J gene TRBJ1-1, with TRBD1 identical over 12 bases. The CDR3 consists of 14 residues. The germline V gene encodes CDR1 SGHRS and CDR2 YFSETQ. Unmatched junction bases numbered 8, after V lost 3 bases and J lost 11 bases. CDR3 in amino acids: CASSSGTGGGQAFF. The CDR3 DNA is TGCGCCAGCAGCTCAGGGACAGGGGGCGGACAGGCTTTCTTT.

Only one count was recorded for this clone. The genes are TRBV15 and TRBJ2-1, with TRBD2 matching over 7 bases. The CDR3 consists of 15 residues. The ends lost 0 bases at V and 8 bases at J; junction bases unmatched: 7. CDR1 is LNHNV, CDR2 YYDKDF, per germline (reference sequence). The CDR3 sequence: CATSRDGRASDEQFF. Written as DNA, the CDR3 is TGTGCCACCAGCAGAGATGGGAGGGCCTCGGATGAGCAGTTCTTC.

This chain links TRBV25-1 with TRBJ2-5; D may be TRBD1 (5 bases). The germline gives CDR1 MGHDK, CDR2 SYGVNS. V gave up 5 bases and J gave up 5 bases, with 12 bases separating them. CDR3 length: 13 residues. The CDR3 region is CASSFGRVETQYF. CDR3 in DNA: TGTGCCAGCAGTTTCGGCAGGGTCGAGACCCAGTACTTC.

V usage is TRBV7-6 and J usage is TRBJ2-1; TRBD2 is a possible D gene (6 bases). Trimming stripped 6 bases from V and 9 bases from J, with 12 bases between. This CDR3 comprises 12 residues. CDR1 is SGHVS, CDR2 FNYEAQ, per germline. CDR3 sequence: CASSGRRGEQFF. The CDR3, as DNA: TGTGCCAGCAGTGGCCGGAGGGGTGAGCAGTTCTTC.

In its sample, this clone was seen many times. V and J are TRBV2 and TRBJ2-5, with TRBD2 as a possible D gene (7 bases). Germline CDR1 and CDR2: SNHLY and FYNNEI. CDR3 length: 15 residues. V lost 6 bases to trimming and J lost 1 base, with 15 bases between them. This CDR3 reads CASSRRGGGQETQYF. CDR3 DNA: TGTGCCAGCAGCCGCAGGGGAGGGGGCCAAGAGACCCAGTACTTC. Variable domain in full (rest from reference TRBV2 and TRBJ2-5): EPEVTQTPSHQVTQMGQEVILRCVPISNHLYFYWYRQILGQKVEFLVSFYNNEISEKSEIFDDQFSVERPDGSNFTLKIRSTKLEDSAMYFCASSRRGGGQETQYFGPGTRLLVL.

This clone was seen a single time. The V and J genes are TRBV5-6 and TRBJ2-2, with D possibly being TRBD2 (6 bases). Trimming stripped 2 bases from V and 3 bases from J, with 11 bases between. CDR1 SGHDT and CDR2 YYEEEE come from the germline V gene. CDR3 length equals 15 residues. The CDR3 region has the DNA TGTGCCAGCAGCTTTGGTGGGACTCACACCGGGGAGCTGTTTTTT. Translating gives CASSFGGTHTGELFF.

V is TRBV6-5 and J is TRBJ2-1, with 7 positions matching TRBD1. V shed 2 bases, J shed 6 bases, and the junction held 4 bases outside the gene matches. The germline CDR1 and CDR2 sequences are MNHEY and SVGAGI. The CDR3 has 14 residues. The CDR3 loop reads CASSYPEGANEQFF. The CDR3 nucleotides are TGTGCCAGCAGTTACCCCGAGGGGGCCAATGAGCAGTTCTTC.

The chain recombines TRBV29-1 with TRBJ1-1; TRBD1 might be the D (5 bases). Germline CDR1 is SQVTM and CDR2 is ANQGSEA. The CDR3 spans 13 residues. Between the trimmed V and J ends, which lost 4 bases and 4 bases, there was a span of 13 bases. CDR3 in DNA: TGCAGCGTTGTTCGCAGGGAAGGCACTGAAGCTTTCTTT. Translated: CSVVRREGTEAFF.

This rearrangement joins TRBV19 to TRBJ2-2; TRBD2 matches 11 bases. Germline V gene data show CDR1 as LNHDA and CDR2 as SQIVND (reference sequence). The CDR3 spans 15 residues. DNA for the CDR3: TGTGCATCTTCTAGCGGGAGGTTGAGGGGCGGGGAGCTGTTTTTT. Its protein is CASSSGRLRGGELFF. Variable domain in full (rest from reference TRBV19 and TRBJ2-2): DGGITQSPKYLFRKEGQNVTLSCEQNLNHDAMYWYRQDPGQGLRLIYYSQIVNDFQKGDIAEGYSVSREKKESFPLTVTSAQKNPTAFYLCASSSGRLRGGELFFGEGSRLTVL.

This clone was counted once. The gene calls are TRBV5-6 and TRBJ2-2; D is possibly TRBD1 or TRBD2 (5 bases each). The V gene's germline CDR1 is SGHDT and CDR2 YYEEEE. This CDR3 is 16 amino acids long. Deletions cut 3 bases from V and 1 base from J, with 13 bases between. DNA for the CDR3: TGTGCCAGCAGCTGGTGGGGGAGTCTGAACACCGGGGAGCTGTTTTTT. Its protein product is CASSWWGSLNTGELFF.

A single count supports this clone. The rearrangement uses TRBV4-1 and TRBJ2-1, with TRBD2 identical over 9 bases. Germline V lookup: CDR1 MGHRA, CDR2 YSYEKL. V gave up 2 bases and J gave up 8 bases; unmatched junction bases: 10. This CDR3 has 16 amino acids. For the CDR3, the DNA is TGCGCCAGCAGCCAACGTGCGGGACTAGCTGCACATGAGCAGTTCTTC. The encoded protein is CASSQRAGLAAHEQFF.

The V gene is TRBV25-1, the J gene TRBJ1-6, with D unresolved. Germline CDR1 MGHDK, CDR2 SYGVNS. Between the trimmed V and J ends, which lost 4 bases and 8 bases, there was a span of 15 bases. This CDR3 spans 15 amino acids. CDR3 bases: TGTGCCAGCAGTGCCCATAGCCGGGTAGATTCACCCCTCCACTTT. Translating it yields CASSAHSRVDSPLHF.

J is TRBJ1-1 and V is TRBV7-9; D unclear. The length of the CDR3 is 14 residues. Trimming removed 5 bases from V and 1 base from J, with 11 bases in between. In germline, CDR1 is SEHNR, CDR2 FQNEAQ (reference sequence). Here the CDR3 reads CASSLLRANTEAFF. Here the CDR3 DNA reads TGTGCCAGCAGCCTCCTCCGAGCGAACACTGAAGCTTTCTTT. The whole variable domain, remainder taken from reference TRBV7-9 and TRBJ1-1, is DTGVSQNPRHKITKRGQNVTFRCDPISEHNRLYWYRQTLGQGPEFLTYFQNEAQLEKSRLLSDRFSAERPKGSFSTLEIQRTEQGDSAMYLCASSLLRANTEAFFGQGTRLTVV.

Turning to this clone: One base away lies a much larger clone, so this may be a sequencing read error. The sample carries other DNA sequences with the same CDR3. The rearrangement links TRBV7-8 to TRBJ2-7; no definite D call. Trimming pared 5 bases from V and 7 bases from J, leaving 18 bases between. CDR3 length: 14 amino acids. Per germline, CDR1 SGHVS and CDR2 FQNEAQ. CDR3 region: CASSPGGRSYEQYF. CDR3 in DNA: TGTGCCAGCAGCCCCGGTGGCAGATCTTATGAGCAGTACTTC.

Here the CDR3 reads CASSYAGFNQPQHF. The DNA for the CDR3 is TGTGCCAGCAGTTACGCGGGGTTCAATCAGCCCCAGCATTTT. The chain is built from TRBV7-2 and TRBJ1-5; no firm D call. V was cut by 6 bases and J by 3 bases, with 12 bases left in between. Germline loops: CDR1 SGHTA, CDR2 FQGNSA. CDR3 length equals 14 residues. Based on the CDR3 plus reference TRBV7-2 and TRBJ1-5, the full variable domain is GAGVSQSPSNKVTEKGKDVELRCDPISGHTALYWYRQSLGQGLEFLIYFQGNSAPDKSGLPSDRFSAERTGGSVSTLTIQRTQQEDSAVYLCASSYAGFNQPQHFGDGTRLSIL.

This chain uses TRBV7-2 with TRBJ1-2, with D hard to call. Germline V CDR1 and CDR2: SGHTA, FQGNSA. The CDR3 has 14 residues. V lost 5 bases and J 8 bases, leaving 18 bases between the germline ends. For the CDR3, the DNA is TGTGCCAGCAGCACCACTTCCTTCCTCTGGGGCTACACCTTC. Protein sequence: CASSTTSFLWGYTF.

The chain recombines TRBV25-1 with TRBJ1-4; D ambiguous. The germline V gene has CDR1 MGHDK and CDR2 SYGVNS. Trimming removed 3 bases at V and 0 bases at J, with 8 bases between. The CDR3 sequence is 15 residues long. CDR3 sequence: CASSDSVATNEKLFF. CDR3 in DNA: TGTGCCAGCAGTGATTCAGTTGCAACTAATGAAAAACTGTTTTTT.

J is TRBJ2-1 and V is TRBV6-4; TRBD2 matches 8 bases. The V gene end was trimmed by 6 bases and the J gene end by 8 bases; junction bases not matched to a gene: 12. This CDR3 is built from 15 residues. CDR1 and CDR2 (germline): MRHNA, SNTAGT. The CDR3: CASSYTSGGSDEQFF. Written as DNA, the CDR3 is TGTGCCAGCAGCTATACTAGCGGAGGTAGCGATGAGCAGTTCTTC.

This clone was counted a few times. The rearrangement joins TRBV9 to TRBJ1-1, with D maybe TRBD1 (5 bases). The CDR3 is 14 residues long. V lost 0 bases to trimming and J lost 9 bases, with 15 bases between them. The germline V gene has CDR1 SGDLS and CDR2 YYNGEE. The CDR3 bases are TGTGCCAGCAGCGTAGTAGGGTCACTGGACAAAGCTTTCTTT. This sequence encodes CASSVVGSLDKAFF.